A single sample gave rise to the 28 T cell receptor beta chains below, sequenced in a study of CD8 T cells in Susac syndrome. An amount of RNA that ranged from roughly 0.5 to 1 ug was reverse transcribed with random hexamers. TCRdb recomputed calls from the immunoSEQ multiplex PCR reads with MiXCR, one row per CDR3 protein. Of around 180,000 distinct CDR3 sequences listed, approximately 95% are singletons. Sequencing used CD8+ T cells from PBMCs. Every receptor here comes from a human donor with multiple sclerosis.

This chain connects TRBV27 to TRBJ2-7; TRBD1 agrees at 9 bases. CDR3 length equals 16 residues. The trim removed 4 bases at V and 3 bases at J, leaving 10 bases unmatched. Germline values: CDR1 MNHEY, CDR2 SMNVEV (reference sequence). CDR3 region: CASSSSSGTGYYEQYF. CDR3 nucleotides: TGTGCCAGCAGTTCATCCTCCGGGACAGGGTACTACGAGCAGTACTTC.

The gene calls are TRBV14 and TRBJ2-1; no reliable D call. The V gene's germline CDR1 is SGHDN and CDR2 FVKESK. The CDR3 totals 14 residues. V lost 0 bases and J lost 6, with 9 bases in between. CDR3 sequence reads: CASSQDLRVNEQFF. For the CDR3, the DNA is TGTGCCAGCAGCCAAGATTTACGGGTCAATGAGCAGTTCTTC.

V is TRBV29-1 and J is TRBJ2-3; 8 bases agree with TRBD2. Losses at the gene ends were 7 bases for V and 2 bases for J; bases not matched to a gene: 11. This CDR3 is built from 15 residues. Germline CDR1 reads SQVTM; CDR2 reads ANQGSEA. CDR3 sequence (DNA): TGCAGCGGATGGAGCGGGAGCTCTAACACAGATACGCAGTATTTT. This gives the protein CSGWSGSSNTDTQYF.

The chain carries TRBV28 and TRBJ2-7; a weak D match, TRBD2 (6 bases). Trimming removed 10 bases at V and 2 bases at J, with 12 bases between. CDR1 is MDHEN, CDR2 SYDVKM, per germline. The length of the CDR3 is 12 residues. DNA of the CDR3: TGTGCCACCCTTAGCGGTCCCTACGAGCAGTACTTC. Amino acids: CATLSGPYEQYF.

CDR3 residues: CSVEDMGTGWENEQFF. CDR3 bases: TGCAGCGTTGAAGATATGGGGACAGGGTGGGAGAATGAGCAGTTCTTC. The V gene is TRBV29-1, the J gene TRBJ2-1, with 9 nucleotides matching TRBD1. V lost 0 bases, J lost 7 bases, and 10 bases stayed unmatched. The CDR3 has 16 amino acids. CDR1 is SQVTM, CDR2 ANQGSEA, per germline.

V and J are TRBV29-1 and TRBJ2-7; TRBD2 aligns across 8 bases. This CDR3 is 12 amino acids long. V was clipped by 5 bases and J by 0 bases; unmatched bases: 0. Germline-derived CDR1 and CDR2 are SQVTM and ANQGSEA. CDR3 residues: CSVSGSSYEQYF. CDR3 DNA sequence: TGCAGCGTTAGCGGGAGCTCCTACGAGCAGTACTTC.

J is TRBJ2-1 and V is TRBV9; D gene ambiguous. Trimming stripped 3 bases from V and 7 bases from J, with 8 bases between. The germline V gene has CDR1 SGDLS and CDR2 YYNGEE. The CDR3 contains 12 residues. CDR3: CASSGLGNEQFF. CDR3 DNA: TGTGCCAGCAGCGGCCTCGGTAATGAGCAGTTCTTC.

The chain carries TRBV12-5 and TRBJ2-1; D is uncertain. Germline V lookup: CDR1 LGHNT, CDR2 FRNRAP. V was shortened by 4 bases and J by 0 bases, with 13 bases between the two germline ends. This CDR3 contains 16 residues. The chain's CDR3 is CASGSPGSLSYNEQFF. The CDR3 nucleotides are TGTGCTAGTGGTTCCCCGGGCTCCCTCTCCTACAATGAGCAGTTCTTC.

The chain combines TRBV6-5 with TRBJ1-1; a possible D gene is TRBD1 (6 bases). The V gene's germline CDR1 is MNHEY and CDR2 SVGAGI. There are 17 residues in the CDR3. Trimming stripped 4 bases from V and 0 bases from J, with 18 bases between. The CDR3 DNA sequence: TGTGCCAGCAGTTGGCTCACAGGGAGTCCGATGAACACTGAAGCTTTCTTT. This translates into CASSWLTGSPMNTEAFF.

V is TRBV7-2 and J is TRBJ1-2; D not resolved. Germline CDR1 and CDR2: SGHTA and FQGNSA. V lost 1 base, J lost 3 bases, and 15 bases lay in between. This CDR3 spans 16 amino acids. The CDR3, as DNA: TGTGCCAGCAGCTTAGTGTTTGATTCCGACGACTATGGCTACACCTTC. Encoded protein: CASSLVFDSDDYGYTF.

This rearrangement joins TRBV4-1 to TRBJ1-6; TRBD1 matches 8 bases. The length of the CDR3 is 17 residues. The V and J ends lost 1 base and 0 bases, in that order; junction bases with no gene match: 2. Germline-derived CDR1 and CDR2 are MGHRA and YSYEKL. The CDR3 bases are TGCGCCAGCAGCCAAGGGACAGGGATCTCCTATAATTCACCCCTCCACTTT. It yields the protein CASSQGTGISYNSPLHF.

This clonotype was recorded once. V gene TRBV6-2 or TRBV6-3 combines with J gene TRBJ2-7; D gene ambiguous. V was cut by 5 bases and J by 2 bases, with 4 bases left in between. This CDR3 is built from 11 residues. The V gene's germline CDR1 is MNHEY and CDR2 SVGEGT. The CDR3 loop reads CASSQPYEQYF. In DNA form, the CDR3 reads TGTGCCAGCAGTCAACCCTACGAGCAGTACTTC.

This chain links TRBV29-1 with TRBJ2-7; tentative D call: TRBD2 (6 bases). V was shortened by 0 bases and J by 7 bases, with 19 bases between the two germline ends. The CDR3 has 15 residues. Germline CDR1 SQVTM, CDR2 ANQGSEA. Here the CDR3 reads CSVEDPGKGTWEQYF. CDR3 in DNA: TGCAGCGTTGAAGACCCAGGGAAGGGGACTTGGGAGCAGTACTTC.

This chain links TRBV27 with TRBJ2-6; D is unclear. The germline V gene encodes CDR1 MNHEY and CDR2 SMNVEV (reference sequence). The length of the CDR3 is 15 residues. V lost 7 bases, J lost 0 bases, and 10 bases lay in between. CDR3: CASKPENSGANVLTF. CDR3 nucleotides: TGTGCCAGCAAACCCGAGAACTCTGGGGCCAACGTCCTGACTTTC.

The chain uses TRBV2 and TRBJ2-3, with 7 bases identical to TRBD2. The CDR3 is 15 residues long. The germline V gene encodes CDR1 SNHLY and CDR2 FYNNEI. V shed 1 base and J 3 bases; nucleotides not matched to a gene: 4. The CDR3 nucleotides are TGTGCCAGCAGTGAAGAGGTAGCGGGTACAGATACGCAGTATTTT. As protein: CASSEEVAGTDTQYF.

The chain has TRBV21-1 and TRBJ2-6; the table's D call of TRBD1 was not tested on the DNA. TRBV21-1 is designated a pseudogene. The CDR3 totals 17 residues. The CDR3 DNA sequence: TGTGCCAGCAGCAGACGGGGACAGTACTCTGGGGCCAACGTCCTGACTTTC. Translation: CASSRRGQYSGANVLTF.

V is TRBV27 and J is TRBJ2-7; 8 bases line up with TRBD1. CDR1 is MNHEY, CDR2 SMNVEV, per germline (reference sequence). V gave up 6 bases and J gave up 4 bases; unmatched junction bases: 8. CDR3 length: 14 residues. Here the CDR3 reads CASRMGQVPYEQYF. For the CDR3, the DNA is TGTGCCAGCAGAATGGGACAGGTACCTTACGAGCAGTACTTC.

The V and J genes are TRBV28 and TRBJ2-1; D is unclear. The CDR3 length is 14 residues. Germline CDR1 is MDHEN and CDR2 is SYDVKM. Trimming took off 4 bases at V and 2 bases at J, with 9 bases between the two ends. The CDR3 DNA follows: TGTGCCAGCAGTTCGAATTCCCCCTACAATGAGCAGTTCTTC. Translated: CASSSNSPYNEQFF.

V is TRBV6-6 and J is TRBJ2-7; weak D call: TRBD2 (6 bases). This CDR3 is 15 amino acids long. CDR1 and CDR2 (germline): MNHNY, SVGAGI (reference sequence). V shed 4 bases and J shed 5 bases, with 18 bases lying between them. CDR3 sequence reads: CASSSLAEKWDEQYF. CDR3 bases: TGTGCCAGCAGTTCATTAGCGGAAAAATGGGACGAGCAGTACTTC.

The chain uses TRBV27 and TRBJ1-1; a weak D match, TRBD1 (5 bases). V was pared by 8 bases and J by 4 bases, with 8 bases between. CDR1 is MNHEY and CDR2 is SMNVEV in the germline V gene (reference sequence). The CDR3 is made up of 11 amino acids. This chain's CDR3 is CASGTATEAFF. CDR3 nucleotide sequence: TGTGCCAGCGGGACCGCCACTGAAGCTTTCTTT.

The CDR3 nucleotides read TGTGCCAGCAGCCCTGAGTCGGCTAGCAGAGAGACCCAGTACTTC. This translates into CASSPESASRETQYF. This chain uses TRBV3-1 with TRBJ2-5, with D perhaps TRBD2 (5 bases). CDR3 length equals 15 residues. Germline V lookup: CDR1 LGHDT, CDR2 YNNKEL (reference sequence). V was pared by 4 bases and J by 4 bases, with 16 bases between.

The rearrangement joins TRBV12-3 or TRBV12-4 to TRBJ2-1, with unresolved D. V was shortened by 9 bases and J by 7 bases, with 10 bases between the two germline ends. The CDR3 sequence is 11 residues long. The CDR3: CASRVGNEQFF. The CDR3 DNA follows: TGTGCCAGTAGGGTGGGGAATGAGCAGTTCTTC.

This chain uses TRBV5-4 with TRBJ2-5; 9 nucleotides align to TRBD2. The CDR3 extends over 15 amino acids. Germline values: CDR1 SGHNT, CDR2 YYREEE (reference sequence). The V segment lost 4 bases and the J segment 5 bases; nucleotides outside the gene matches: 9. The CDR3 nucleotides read TGTGCCAGCAGCCTAGAGCGGGAGGAGTTGGAGACCCAGTACTTC. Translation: CASSLEREELETQYF.

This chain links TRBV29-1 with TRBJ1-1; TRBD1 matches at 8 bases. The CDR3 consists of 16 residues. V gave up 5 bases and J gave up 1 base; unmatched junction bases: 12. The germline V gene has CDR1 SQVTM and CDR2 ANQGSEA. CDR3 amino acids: CSVIIGTGDSNTEAFF. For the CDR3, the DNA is TGCAGCGTTATTATCGGGACAGGAGACTCGAACACTGAAGCTTTCTTT.

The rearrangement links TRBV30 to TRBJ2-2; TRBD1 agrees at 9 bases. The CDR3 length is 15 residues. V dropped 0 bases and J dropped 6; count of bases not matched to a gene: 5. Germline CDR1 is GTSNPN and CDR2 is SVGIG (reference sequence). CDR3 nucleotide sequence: TGTGCCTGGAGTGTAACACAGGGGGCAGCCGGGGAGCTGTTTTTT. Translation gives CAWSVTQGAAGELFF.

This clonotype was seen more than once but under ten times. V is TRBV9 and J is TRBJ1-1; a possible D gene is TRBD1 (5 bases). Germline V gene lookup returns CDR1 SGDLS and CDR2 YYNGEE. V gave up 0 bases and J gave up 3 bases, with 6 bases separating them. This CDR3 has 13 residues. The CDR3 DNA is TGTGCCAGCAGCGTAGGGGACGACACTGAAGCTTTCTTT. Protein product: CASSVGDDTEAFF.

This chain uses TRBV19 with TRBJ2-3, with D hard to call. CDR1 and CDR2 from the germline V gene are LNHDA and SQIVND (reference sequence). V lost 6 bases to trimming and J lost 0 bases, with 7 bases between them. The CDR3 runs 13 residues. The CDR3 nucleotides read TGTGCCAGTAGGGTCAGAAGCACAGATACGCAGTATTTT. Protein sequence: CASRVRSTDTQYF.

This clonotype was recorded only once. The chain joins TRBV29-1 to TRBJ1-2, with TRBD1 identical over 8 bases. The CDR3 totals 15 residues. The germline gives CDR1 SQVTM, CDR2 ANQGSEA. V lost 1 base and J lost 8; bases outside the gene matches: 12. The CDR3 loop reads CSVEVGPRTGYGYTF. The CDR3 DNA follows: TGCAGCGTTGAAGTAGGCCCCCGGACAGGGTACGGCTACACCTTC.